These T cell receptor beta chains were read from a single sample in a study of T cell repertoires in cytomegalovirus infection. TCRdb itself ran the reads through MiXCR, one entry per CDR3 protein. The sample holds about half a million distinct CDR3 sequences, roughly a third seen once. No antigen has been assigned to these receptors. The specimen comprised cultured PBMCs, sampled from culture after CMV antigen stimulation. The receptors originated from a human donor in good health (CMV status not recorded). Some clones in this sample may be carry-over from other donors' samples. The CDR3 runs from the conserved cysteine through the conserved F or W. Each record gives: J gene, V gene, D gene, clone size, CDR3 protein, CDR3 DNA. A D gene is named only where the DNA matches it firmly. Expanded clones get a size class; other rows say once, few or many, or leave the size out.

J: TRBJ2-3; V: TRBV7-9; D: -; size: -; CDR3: CASSNPPDTQYF; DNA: TGTGCCAGCAGCAACCCCCCCGATACGCAGTATTTT
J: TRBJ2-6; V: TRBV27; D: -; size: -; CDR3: CASRIRGGSGANVLTF; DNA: TGTGCCAGCAGAATCCGAGGGGGTTCTGGGGCCAACGTCCTGACTTTC
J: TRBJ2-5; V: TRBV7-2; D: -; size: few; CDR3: CASIPEGRRQETQYF; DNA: TGTGCCAGCATCCCCGAGGGTCGGAGACAAGAGACCCAGTACTTC
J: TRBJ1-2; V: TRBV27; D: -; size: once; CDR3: CATYGPLYGYTF; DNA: TGTGCCACCTACGGCCCTCTTTATGGCTACACCTTC
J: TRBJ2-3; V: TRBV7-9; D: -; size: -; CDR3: CASSKPQGRTDTQYF; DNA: TGTGCCAGCAGCAAGCCCCAGGGGAGGACAGATACGCAGTATTTT
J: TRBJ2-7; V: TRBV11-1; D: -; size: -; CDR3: CASSWTGEQYF; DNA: TGTGCCAGCAGCTGGACGGGAGAGCAGTACTTC
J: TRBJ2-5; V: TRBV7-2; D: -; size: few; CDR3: CASSNYGIQETQYF; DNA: TGTGCCAGCAGCAACTACGGAATCCAAGAGACCCAGTACTTC
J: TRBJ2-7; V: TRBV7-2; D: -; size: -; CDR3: CASSPPKGSGYEQYF; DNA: TGTGCCAGCAGCCCCCCCAAGGGGTCGGGCTACGAGCAGTACTTC
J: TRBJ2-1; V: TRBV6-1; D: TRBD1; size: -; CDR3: CASSSEQGFNEQFF; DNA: TGTGCCAGCAGTTCTGAACAGGGGTTCAATGAGCAGTTCTTC
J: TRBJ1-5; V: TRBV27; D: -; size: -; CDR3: CASSHVRRNQPQHF; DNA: TGTGCCAGCAGTCATGTGAGACGCAATCAGCCCCAGCATTTT
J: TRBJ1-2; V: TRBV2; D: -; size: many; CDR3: CASSSTEGIGGYTF; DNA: TGTGCCAGCAGCTCGACAGAGGGGATCGGTGGCTACACCTTC
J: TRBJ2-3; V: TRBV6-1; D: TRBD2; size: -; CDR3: CASSEPAGVDTQYF; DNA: TGTGCCAGCAGTGAACCAGCGGGAGTGGATACGCAGTATTTT
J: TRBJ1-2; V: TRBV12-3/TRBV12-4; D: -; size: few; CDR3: CASSPRGAYGYTF; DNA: TGTGCCAGCAGTCCCCGGGGGGCCTATGGCTACACCTTC
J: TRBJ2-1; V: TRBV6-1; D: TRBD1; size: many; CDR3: CASSPTGTVSYNEQFF; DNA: TGTGCCAGCAGCCCCACCGGGACAGTATCCTACAATGAGCAGTTCTTC
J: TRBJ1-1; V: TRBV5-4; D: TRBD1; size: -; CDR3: CASSPRDSLITNTEAFF; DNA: TGTGCCAGCAGCCCACGGGACAGTTTGATAACAAACACTGAAGCTTTCTTT
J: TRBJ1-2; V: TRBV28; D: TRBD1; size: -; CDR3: CASSSQGGETIGYTF; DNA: TGTGCCAGCAGTTCCCAGGGGGGGGAAACTATTGGCTACACCTTC
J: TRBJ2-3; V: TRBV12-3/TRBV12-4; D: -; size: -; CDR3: CASSLPVNQGPTTDTQYF; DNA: TGTGCCAGCAGTTTACCGGTCAACCAGGGTCCGACCACAGATACGCAGTATTTT